This T cell receptor (beta chain) was retrieved from a study of identifying expanded T cells in peripheral blood. Collection occurred without any documented infections or immune events in donors. Trimming stripped 7 bases from V and 1 base from J, with 13 bases between. The germline V gene has CDR1 ENHRY and CDR2 SYGVKD. CDR3 length equals 15 residues. Study results and limitations: Across healthy donors, higher total template counts meant significantly greater approximately 2-week count variance. Technical replicates showed about 1.1 changed clones; approximately 2 weeks 15 to 20; four weeks 19.

Worth noting for this clone: Its antigen is as yet unknown.

The method was immunoSEQ multiplex PCR; TCRdb's version includes in-frame clones alone and lacks a portion of them. This sample carries about 94,000 clones, roughly 87% of them seen once, and the ten largest clones take 5.5% to 7%. The sample consisted of blood. The V gene is TRBV10-3, the J gene TRBJ2-2; D tentatively fits TRBD1 or TRBD2 (6 bases each). This receptor was identified in a person aged 18 to 70 in good health. The CDR3 DNA sequence: TGTGCCATCAATGACGAGGGGGGGAACACCGGGGAGCTGTTTTTT. Amino acid sequence: CAINDEGGNTGELFF.